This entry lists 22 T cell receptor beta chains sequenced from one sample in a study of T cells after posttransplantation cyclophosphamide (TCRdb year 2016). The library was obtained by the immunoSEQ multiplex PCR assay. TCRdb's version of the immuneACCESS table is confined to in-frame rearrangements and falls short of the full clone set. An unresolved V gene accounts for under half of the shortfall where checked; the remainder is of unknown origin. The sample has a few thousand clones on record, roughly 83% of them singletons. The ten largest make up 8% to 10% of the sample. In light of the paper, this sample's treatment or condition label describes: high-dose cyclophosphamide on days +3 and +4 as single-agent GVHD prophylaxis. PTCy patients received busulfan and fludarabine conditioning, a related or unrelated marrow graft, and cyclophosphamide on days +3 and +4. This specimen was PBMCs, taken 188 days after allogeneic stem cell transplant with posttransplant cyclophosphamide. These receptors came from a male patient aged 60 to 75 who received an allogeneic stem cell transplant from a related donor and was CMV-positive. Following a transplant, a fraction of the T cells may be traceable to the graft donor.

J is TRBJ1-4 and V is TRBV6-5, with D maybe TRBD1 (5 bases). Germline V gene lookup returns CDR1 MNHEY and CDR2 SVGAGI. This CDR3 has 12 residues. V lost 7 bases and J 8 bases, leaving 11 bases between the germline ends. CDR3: CASTTVGEKLFF. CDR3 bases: TGTGCCAGCACGACAGTTGGCGAAAAACTGTTTTTT.

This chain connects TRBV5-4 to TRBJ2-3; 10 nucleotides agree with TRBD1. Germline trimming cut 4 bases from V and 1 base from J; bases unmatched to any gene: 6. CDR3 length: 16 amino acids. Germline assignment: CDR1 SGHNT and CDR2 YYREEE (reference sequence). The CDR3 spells CASSETDRGRTDTQYF. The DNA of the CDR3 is TGTGCCAGCAGCGAAACCGACAGGGGGCGCACAGATACGCAGTATTTT. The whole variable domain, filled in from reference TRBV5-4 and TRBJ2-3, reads ETGVTQSPTHLIKTRGQQVTLRCSSQSGHNTVSWYQQALGQGPQFIFQYYREEENGRGNFPPRFSGLQFPNYSSELNVNALELDDSALYLCASSETDRGRTDTQYFGPGTRLTVL.

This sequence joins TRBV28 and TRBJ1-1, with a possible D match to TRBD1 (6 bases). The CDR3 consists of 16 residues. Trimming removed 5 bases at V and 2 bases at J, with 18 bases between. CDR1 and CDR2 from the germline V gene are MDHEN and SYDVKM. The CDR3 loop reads CASSRLQGLLNTEAFF. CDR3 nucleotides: TGTGCCAGCAGTCGCCTCCAGGGGCTACTAAACACTGAAGCTTTCTTT.

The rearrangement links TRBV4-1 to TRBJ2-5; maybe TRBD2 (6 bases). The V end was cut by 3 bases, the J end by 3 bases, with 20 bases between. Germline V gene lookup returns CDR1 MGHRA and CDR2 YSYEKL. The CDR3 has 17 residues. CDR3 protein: CASSHYVPGTQKETQYF. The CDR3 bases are TGCGCCAGCAGCCACTACGTCCCCGGGACTCAGAAAGAGACCCAGTACTTC.

CDR3 DNA: TGTGCCAGCAGTCCCTTTAGAGGGGAGGTCGCAAAACTGTTTTTT. Translated: CASSPFRGEVAKLFF. The V gene is TRBV28, the J gene TRBJ1-4; weak D call: TRBD1 (5 bases). The germline V gene encodes CDR1 MDHEN and CDR2 SYDVKM. Trimming stripped 5 bases from V and 10 bases from J, with 20 bases between. This CDR3 is 15 amino acids long.

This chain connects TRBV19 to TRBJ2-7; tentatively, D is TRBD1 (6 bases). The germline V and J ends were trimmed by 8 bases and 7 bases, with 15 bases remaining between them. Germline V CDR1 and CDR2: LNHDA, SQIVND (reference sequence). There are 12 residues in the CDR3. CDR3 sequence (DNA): TGTGCCAGTCCCGGACAGCTTGGGGAGCAGTACGTC. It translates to CASPGQLGEQYV.

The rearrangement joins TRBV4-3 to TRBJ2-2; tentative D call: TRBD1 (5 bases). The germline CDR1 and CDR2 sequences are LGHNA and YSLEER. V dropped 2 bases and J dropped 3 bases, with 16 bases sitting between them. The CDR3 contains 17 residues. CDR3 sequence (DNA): TGCGCCAGCAGCCAACAATTGGCAGGGCAGGACACCGGGGAGCTGTTTTTT. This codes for CASSQQLAGQDTGELFF.

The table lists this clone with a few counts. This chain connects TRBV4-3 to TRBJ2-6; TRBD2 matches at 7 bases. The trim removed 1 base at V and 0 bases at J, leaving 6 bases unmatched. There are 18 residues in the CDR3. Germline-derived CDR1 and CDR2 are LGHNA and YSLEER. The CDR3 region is CASSQGGGSRSGANVLTF. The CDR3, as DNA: TGCGCCAGCAGCCAAGGGGGAGGGTCCCGCTCTGGGGCCAACGTCCTGACTTTC.

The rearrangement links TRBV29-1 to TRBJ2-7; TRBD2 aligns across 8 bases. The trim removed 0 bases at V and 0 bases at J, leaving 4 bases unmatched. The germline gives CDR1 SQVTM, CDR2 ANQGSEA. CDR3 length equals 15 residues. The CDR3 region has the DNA TGCAGCGTTGAAGATAGCGGGAACCTCTCCTACGAGCAGTACTTC. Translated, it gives CSVEDSGNLSYEQYF.

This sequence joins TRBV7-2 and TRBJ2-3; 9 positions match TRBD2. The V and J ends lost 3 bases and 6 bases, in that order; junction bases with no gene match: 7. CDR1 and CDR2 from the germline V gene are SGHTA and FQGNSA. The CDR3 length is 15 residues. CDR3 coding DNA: TGTGCCAGCAGCTTTGAGGCGGGGGGGCCGGATACGCAGTATTTT. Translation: CASSFEAGGPDTQYF.

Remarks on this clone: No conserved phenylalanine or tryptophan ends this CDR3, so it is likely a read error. In nucleotides, the CDR3 is TGTGCCAGCAGCTTAGAGGGCAAAGGGGATCAGCCCCAGCATCTT. Encoded protein: CASSLEGKGDQPQHL. V usage is TRBV7-8 and J usage is TRBJ1-5; TRBD1 is a possible D gene (5 bases). Germline V gives CDR1 SGHVS, CDR2 FQNEAQ. The CDR3 runs 15 residues. V was trimmed by 1 base and J by 5 bases, leaving 12 bases between them.

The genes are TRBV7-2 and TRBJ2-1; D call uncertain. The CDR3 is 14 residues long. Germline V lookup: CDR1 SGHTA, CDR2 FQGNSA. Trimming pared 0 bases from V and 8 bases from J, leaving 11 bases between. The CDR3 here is CASSLAVNSHEQFF. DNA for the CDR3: TGTGCCAGCAGCTTAGCTGTTAACAGTCATGAGCAGTTCTTC.

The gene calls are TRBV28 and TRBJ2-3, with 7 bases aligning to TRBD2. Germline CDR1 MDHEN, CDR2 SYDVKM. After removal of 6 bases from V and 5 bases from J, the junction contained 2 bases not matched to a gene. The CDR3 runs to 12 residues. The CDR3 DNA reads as TGTGCCAGCAGAAGCGGGGTAGATACGCAGTATTTT. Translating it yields CASRSGVDTQYF.

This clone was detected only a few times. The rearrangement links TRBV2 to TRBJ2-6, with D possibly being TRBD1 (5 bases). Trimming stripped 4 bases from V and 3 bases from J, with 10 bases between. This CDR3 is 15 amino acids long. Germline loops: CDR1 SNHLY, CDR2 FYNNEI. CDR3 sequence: CASSGRGGGANVLTF. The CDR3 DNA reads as TGTGCCAGCAGTGGAAGGGGCGGTGGGGCCAACGTCCTGACTTTC.

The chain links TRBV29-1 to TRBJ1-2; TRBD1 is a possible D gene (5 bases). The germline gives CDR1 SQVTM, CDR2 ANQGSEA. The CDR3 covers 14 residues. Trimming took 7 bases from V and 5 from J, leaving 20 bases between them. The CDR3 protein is CSASGGKVGYGYTF. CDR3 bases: TGCAGCGCGAGTGGGGGGAAAGTCGGGTATGGCTACACCTTC.

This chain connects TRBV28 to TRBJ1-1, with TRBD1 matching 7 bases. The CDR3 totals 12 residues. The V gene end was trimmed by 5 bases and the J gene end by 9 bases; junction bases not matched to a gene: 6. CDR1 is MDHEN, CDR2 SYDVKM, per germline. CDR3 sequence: CASSPGTVQAFF. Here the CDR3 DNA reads TGTGCCAGCAGTCCCGGGACAGTACAAGCTTTCTTT.

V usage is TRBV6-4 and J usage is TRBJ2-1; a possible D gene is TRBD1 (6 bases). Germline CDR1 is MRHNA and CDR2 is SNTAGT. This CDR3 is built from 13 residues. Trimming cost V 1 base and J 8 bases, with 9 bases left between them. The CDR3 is CASSDWDTHEQFF. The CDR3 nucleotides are TGTGCCAGCAGTGACTGGGACACCCATGAGCAGTTCTTC.

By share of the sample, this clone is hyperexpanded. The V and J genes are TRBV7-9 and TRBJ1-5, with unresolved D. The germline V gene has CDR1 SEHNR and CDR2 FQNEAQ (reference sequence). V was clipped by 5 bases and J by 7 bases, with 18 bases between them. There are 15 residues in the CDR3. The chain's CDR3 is CASSPTTAGSQPQHF. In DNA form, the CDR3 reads TGTGCCAGCAGCCCCACCACGGCAGGTTCACAGCCCCAGCATTTT.

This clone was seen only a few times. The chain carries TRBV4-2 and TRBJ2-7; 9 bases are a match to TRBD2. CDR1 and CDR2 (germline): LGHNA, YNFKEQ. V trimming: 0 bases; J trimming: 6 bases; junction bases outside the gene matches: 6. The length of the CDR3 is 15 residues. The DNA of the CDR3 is TGTGCCAGCAGCCAAGATATAGCGGGAGCTGGCGAGCAGTACTTC. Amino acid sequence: CASSQDIAGAGEQYF.

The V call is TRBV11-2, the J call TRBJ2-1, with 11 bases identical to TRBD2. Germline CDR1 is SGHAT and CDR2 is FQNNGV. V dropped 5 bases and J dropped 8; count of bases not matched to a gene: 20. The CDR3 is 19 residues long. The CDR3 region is CASSQRGTSGGRGWDEQFF. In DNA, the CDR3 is TGTGCCAGCAGCCAGAGGGGAACTAGCGGGGGCCGAGGGTGGGATGAGCAGTTCTTC.

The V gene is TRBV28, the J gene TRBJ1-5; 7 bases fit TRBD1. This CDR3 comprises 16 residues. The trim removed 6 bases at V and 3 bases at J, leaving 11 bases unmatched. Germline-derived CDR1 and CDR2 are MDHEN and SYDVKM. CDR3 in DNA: TGTGCCAGCAGACCCGAGAACAGGGGCTACAATCAGCCCCAGCATTTT. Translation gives CASRPENRGYNQPQHF.

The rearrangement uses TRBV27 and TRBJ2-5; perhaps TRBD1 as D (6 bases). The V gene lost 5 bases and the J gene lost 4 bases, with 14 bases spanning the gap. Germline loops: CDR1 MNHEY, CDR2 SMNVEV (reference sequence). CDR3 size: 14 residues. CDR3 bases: TGTGCCAGCAGTCCCCATCAGGGGCGAGAGACCCAGTACTTC. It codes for CASSPHQGRETQYF.